The rows below give T cell receptor beta chains drawn from one sample of a study of T cells in Graves' hyperthyroidism and ophthalmopathy. TCRdb re-called the multiplex PCR reads with MiXCR, one entry per CDR3 protein. The data show about 290,000 distinct CDR3 sequences, approximately 14% seen once. Sequenced material: blood. Source of these receptors: a woman aged 40-49 years with Graves' hyperthyroidism. The CDR3 runs from the conserved cysteine through the conserved F or W. Each record gives: D gene, J gene, CDR3 length, V gene, clone size, CDR3 DNA, CDR3 protein. A D gene is named only where the DNA matches it firmly. Not all rows give a size; the values are once, few, many and, for expanded clones, a class.

>.|TRBJ1-4|13|TRBV29-1|many
TGCAGCGTACCTGTTGCGGGAAATGAAAAACTGTTTTTT
CSVPVAGNEKLFF
>TRBD1|TRBJ1-5|15|TRBV2|many
TGTGCCAGCAGGACCCCGGGACAGGGGCATCAGCCCCAGCATTTT
CASRTPGQGHQPQHF
>.|TRBJ2-7|14|TRBV6-1|.
TGTGCCAGCAAGGGGGCCAGCGGGACCTACGAGCAGTACTTC
CASKGASGTYEQYF
>.|TRBJ1-4|14|TRBV12-3/TRBV12-4|many
TGTGCCAGCAGTTTTACGAGGGGGGTTGAAAAACTGTTTTTT
CASSFTRGVEKLFF
>.|TRBJ1-1|17|TRBV4-2|few
TGTGCCAGCAGCTCCTGCAAAGTGGGGGAGGAGGACACTGAAGCTTTCTTT
CASSSCKVGEEDTEAFF
>TRBD1|TRBJ1-4|18|TRBV13|.
TGTGCCAGCAGCTTAGGCCTAACGGGACAGGCCACTAATGAAAAACTGTTTTTT
CASSLGLTGQATNEKLFF
>.|TRBJ1-2|13|TRBV5-1|many
TGCGCCAGCAGTTTCCAGGGAAGTGATGGCTACACCTTC
CASSFQGSDGYTF
>.|TRBJ2-1|15|TRBV2|many
TGTGCCAGCCTCTCCGGGACTTCGGGGTACAATGAGCAGTTCTTC
CASLSGTSGYNEQFF
>.|TRBJ2-7|15|TRBV11-2|many
TGTGCCAGCAGCTTAGATTGGCAGGGGTCCTACGAGCAGTACTTC
CASSLDWQGSYEQYF
>TRBD1|TRBJ1-5|13|TRBV6-1|many
TGTGCCAGCAGGGACAGGGTATATCAGCCCCAGCATTTT
CASRDRVYQPQHF